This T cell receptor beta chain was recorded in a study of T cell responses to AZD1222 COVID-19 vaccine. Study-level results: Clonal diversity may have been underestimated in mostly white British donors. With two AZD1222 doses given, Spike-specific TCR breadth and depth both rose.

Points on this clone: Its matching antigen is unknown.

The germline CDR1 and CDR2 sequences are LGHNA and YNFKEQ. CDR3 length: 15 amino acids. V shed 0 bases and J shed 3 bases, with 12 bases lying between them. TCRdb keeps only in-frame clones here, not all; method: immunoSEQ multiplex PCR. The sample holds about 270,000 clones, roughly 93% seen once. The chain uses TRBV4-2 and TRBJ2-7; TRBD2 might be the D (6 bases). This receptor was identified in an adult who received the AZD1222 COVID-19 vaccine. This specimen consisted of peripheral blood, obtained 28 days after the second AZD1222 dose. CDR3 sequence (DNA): TGTGCCAGCAGCCAAGATCGGAGGGGCCTCTACGAGCAGTACTTC. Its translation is CASSQDRRGLYEQYF.